These T cell receptor beta chains were read from a single sample in a study of cytomegalovirus exposure and HLA in healthy donors. Measured with immunoSEQ multiplex PCR; TCRdb has only the in-frame clones, and not every one. Here the sample spans under 200,000 clones, approximately 84% being singletons. Specimen: PBMCs. These receptors originate from a woman between 40 and 55 years old in good health and CMV-seropositive. Both conserved end residues are part of each CDR3. A D gene is named only where the DNA matches it firmly. The size field is filled for only some rows; it gives once, few, many or a size class.

cdr3_aa cdr3_nt d_call v_call clone_size j_call
CASSLTGYYGYTF TGTGCCAGCAGTTTAACGGGTTACTATGGCTACACCTTC NA TRBV27 NA TRBJ1-2
CASSVLMVGTDGANGLTF TGTGCCAGCAGTGTTTTAATGGTCGGGACAGACGGGGCCAACGGCCTGACTTTC TRBD1 TRBV2 NA TRBJ2-6
CASTRVKQGAPGYTF TGTGCCAGTACGAGGGTCAAACAGGGGGCGCCCGGCTACACCTTC TRBD1 TRBV19 NA TRBJ1-2
CASSGSGGQETQYF TGTGCCAGCAGCGGTAGCGGGGGCCAAGAGACCCAGTACTTC TRBD2 TRBV9 NA TRBJ2-5
CASSQQDTQYF TGTGCCAGCAGCCAACAAGATACGCAGTATTTT NA TRBV4-2 once TRBJ2-3
CASRPTRFETQYF TGTGCCAGCAGACCAACTAGATTCGAGACCCAGTACTTC NA TRBV6-6 NA TRBJ2-5
CASSEYFTGGVVPPLHF TGTGCCAGCAGTGAATATTTTACGGGAGGGGTTGTTCCACCCCTCCACTTT NA TRBV25-1 NA TRBJ1-6
CASGIQGIMYEQYF TGTGCCAGCGGAATACAGGGTATAATGTACGAGCAGTACTTC NA TRBV11-2 NA TRBJ2-7
CASSVGVGGGEETQYF TGTGCCAGCAGCGTAGGGGTAGGGGGCGGGGAGGAGACCCAGTACTTC NA TRBV9 NA TRBJ2-5
CASSRTTGPKNIQYF TGTGCCAGCAGCCGAACCACAGGGCCCAAAAACATTCAGTACTTC NA TRBV6-5 NA TRBJ2-4
CASSPRTGQTGNTIYF TGTGCCAGCAGCCCGAGGACAGGGCAAACTGGAAACACCATATATTTT TRBD1 TRBV7-9 NA TRBJ1-3
CASREQAYEAFF TGTGCCAGCAGGGAACAAGCGTATGAAGCTTTCTTT NA TRBV6-1 NA TRBJ1-1
CASSRSSTGSLRDTEAFF TGTGCCAGCAGCCGATCTTCGACAGGGTCTTTGAGAGACACTGAAGCTTTCTTT TRBD1 TRBV11-1 NA TRBJ1-1
CASSPQGARTYEQYF TGTGCCAGCAGTCCGCAGGGGGCGCGGACCTACGAGCAGTACTTC TRBD1 TRBV27 NA TRBJ2-7
CASSPGTGARNYGYTF TGCGCCAGCAGCCCGGGTACAGGGGCGAGGAACTATGGCTACACCTTC TRBD1 TRBV5-1 once TRBJ1-2
CSVGSLAGGLNEQFF TGCAGCGTTGGCTCGCTAGCGGGGGGCCTCAATGAGCAGTTCTTC TRBD2 TRBV29-1 once TRBJ2-1
CAISEDRGSYEQYF TGTGCCATCAGTGAGGACAGGGGGAGTTACGAGCAGTACTTC TRBD1 TRBV10-3 NA TRBJ2-7
CASRAAGLAGAYNEQFF TGTGCCAGCAGAGCAGCGGGCCTAGCGGGGGCCTACAATGAGCAGTTCTTC TRBD2 TRBV5-6 NA TRBJ2-1
CAWSVDTLRPLHF TGTGCCTGGAGTGTCGACACCTTAAGGCCCCTCCACTTT NA TRBV30 once TRBJ1-6
CASNFYTGGGGSDTQYF TGTGCCAGCAACTTCTACACCGGCGGGGGGGGATCAGATACGCAGTATTTT TRBD2 TRBV5-6 NA TRBJ2-3
CASGLDSNGNTIYF TGTGCTAGTGGTTTAGACAGTAATGGAAACACCATATATTTT NA TRBV12-5 NA TRBJ1-3
CASSSSPTGTTDTQYF TGTGCCAGCAGTTCCTCCCCGACAGGGACAACAGATACGCAGTATTTT TRBD1 TRBV5-4 NA TRBJ2-3
CASQSLGGTEAFF TGCGCCAGCCAGTCTTTAGGGGGCACTGAAGCTTTCTTT NA TRBV5-1 NA TRBJ1-1
CASSFVGRGGTEAFF TGTGCCAGCAGCTTTGTCGGCAGGGGCGGCACTGAAGCTTTCTTT NA TRBV5-4 NA TRBJ1-1
CASSPAGGPTDTQYF TGTGCCAGCAGCCCAGCGGGGGGGCCCACAGATACGCAGTATTTT TRBD2 TRBV11-2 NA TRBJ2-3
CASSPTSGGARNEQFF TGTGCCAGCAGCCCAACTAGCGGGGGGGCAAGGAATGAGCAGTTCTTC TRBD2 TRBV7-2 NA TRBJ2-1
CASSLRDRVSGYTF TGTGCCAGCAGCCTCCGGGACAGGGTGAGCGGCTACACCTTC TRBD1 TRBV7-3 few TRBJ1-2
CASLNQGNSGYTF TGTGCCAGCCTAAACCAGGGGAACTCTGGCTACACCTTC NA TRBV2 NA TRBJ1-2
CASSAIAGGPYEQYF TGTGCCAGCAGCGCCATAGCGGGGGGACCCTACGAGCAGTACTTC TRBD2 TRBV7-3 NA TRBJ2-7
CASSLSVINTDTQYF TGTGCCAGCAGCCTTAGCGTCATTAACACAGATACGCAGTATTTT NA TRBV7-2 NA TRBJ2-3
CASRDGQKLFF TGTGCCAGCAGGGACGGACAGAAACTGTTTTTT NA TRBV28 NA TRBJ1-4
CASSATGEATEAFF TGTGCCAGCAGTGCAACAGGGGAGGCCACTGAAGCTTTCTTT TRBD1 TRBV25-1 NA TRBJ1-1
CAISESPFVRLDFYNEQFF TGTGCCATCAGTGAATCCCCGTTCGTTAGACTAGATTTCTACAATGAGCAGTTCTTC NA TRBV10-3 NA TRBJ2-1
CASRLTRLSTDTQYF TGTGCCAGCAGATTAACTAGACTCTCCACAGATACGCAGTATTTT NA TRBV2 NA TRBJ2-3
CASSLDGRENTEAFF TGCGCCAGCAGCTTGGATGGCAGGGAGAACACTGAAGCTTTCTTT NA TRBV5-1 once TRBJ1-1
CASSKSGEGVGELFF TGTGCCAGCAGTAAAAGCGGGGAAGGTGTCGGGGAGCTGTTTTTT TRBD2 TRBV6-5 few TRBJ2-2
CASSPIQGDAEAFF TGTGCCAGCTCACCTATACAGGGAGACGCTGAAGCTTTCTTT NA TRBV18 few TRBJ1-1
CASSKTGTPRTSEAFF TGTGCCAGCAGCAAAACCGGGACACCCAGAACAAGTGAAGCTTTCTTT NA TRBV7-9 few TRBJ1-1
CASSQDRQGHQDTQYF TGTGCCAGCAGCCAGGATCGACAGGGGCACCAAGATACGCAGTATTTT TRBD1 TRBV7-2 few TRBJ2-3
CASSFSGRVPTYEQYF TGTGCCAGCAGCTTTAGCGGTAGGGTTCCCACGTACGAGCAGTACTTC NA TRBV5-5 NA TRBJ2-7
CASSLRQRGTLGTGELFF TGTGCCAGCAGCTTGCGGCAGCGGGGGACCTTGGGCACCGGGGAGCTGTTTTTT TRBD2 TRBV5-8 NA TRBJ2-2
CASSATGTAYGYTF TGCGCCAGCAGCGCAACCGGGACAGCATATGGCTACACCTTC TRBD1 TRBV5-1 NA TRBJ1-2
CASSAGPGYSNQPQHF TGTGCCAGCAGCGCCGGTCCGGGTTATAGCAATCAGCCCCAGCATTTT NA TRBV2 few TRBJ1-5
CASSLQGAGYGYTF TGTGCCAGCAGTTTGCAGGGGGCCGGGTATGGCTACACCTTC TRBD1 TRBV27 NA TRBJ1-2
CAWRKTGTGVGEQYF TGTGCCTGGAGGAAAACCGGGACAGGGGTAGGGGAGCAGTACTTC TRBD1 TRBV30 NA TRBJ2-7
CASRSRQRSNQPQHF TGTGCCAGCCGTTCACGCCAGCGTAGCAATCAGCCCCAGCATTTT NA TRBV6-5 once TRBJ1-5
CASRGQGTDTQYF TGTGCCAGCAGAGGACAGGGTACAGATACGCAGTATTTT TRBD1 TRBV27 once TRBJ2-3
CASSLVGLRTPNTIYF TGTGCCAGCAGCTTAGTAGGGTTACGGACTCCCAACACCATATATTTT NA TRBV7-9 NA TRBJ1-3